This T cell receptor (beta chain) was captured in a study of CD4 T cells in relation to SARS-CoV-2 and coronaviruses. On the study more broadly: TCR beta CDR3s were sequenced after roughly ten-day antigen culture of PBMCs.

Sequencing was performed with immunoSEQ multiplex PCR; in TCRdb, only in-frame clones are kept and a portion is missing. The repertoire includes over 40,000 clones, over 75% of them detected once, and 1% to 1.5% sits in the top ten. About this clone: Antigen: not known.

Study findings and constraints: Memory recall responses, not primary responses primed in culture, are what the assay detects.

Germline CDR1 is SGHTA and CDR2 is FQGTGA. This CDR3 spans 15 amino acids. Trimming removed 5 bases from V and 5 bases from J; junction bases left unmatched: 8. The chain combines TRBV7-3 with TRBJ2-2; TRBD2 matches 7 bases. This clonotype was obtained from an adult with COVID-19. Material for sequencing was naive CD4+ T cells from PBMCs, cultured in vitro. As to subset: naive CD4+ T cells isolated by negative enrichment. CDR3 coding DNA: TGTGCCAGCAGCCCCTTGGGAGGGAGGACCGGGGAGCTGTTTTTT. Protein product: CASSPLGGRTGELFF.